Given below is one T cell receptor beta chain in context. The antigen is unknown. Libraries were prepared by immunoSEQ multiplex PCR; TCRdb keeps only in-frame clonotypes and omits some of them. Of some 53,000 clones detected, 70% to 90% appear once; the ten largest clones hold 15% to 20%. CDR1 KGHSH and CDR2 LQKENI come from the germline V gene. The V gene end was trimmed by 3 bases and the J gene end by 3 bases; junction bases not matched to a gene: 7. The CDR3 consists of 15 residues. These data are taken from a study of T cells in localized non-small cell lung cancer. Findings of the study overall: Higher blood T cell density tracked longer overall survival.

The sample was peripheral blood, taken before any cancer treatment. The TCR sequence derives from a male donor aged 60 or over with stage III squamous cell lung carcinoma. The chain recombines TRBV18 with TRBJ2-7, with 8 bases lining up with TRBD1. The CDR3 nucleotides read TGTGCCAGCTCACCTGGACAGGGTTCGCGCTACGAGCAGTACTTC. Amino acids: CASSPGQGSRYEQYF.